Following are 10 T cell receptor beta chains from one sample sequenced in a study of blood T cells in healthy people across ages. Together with a sample-barcoded 5' primer, a J-beta primer mix was included in a second PCR lasting about 7 to 12 cycles. TCRdb re-called the 5' RACE reads through MiXCR, storing one row per CDR3 protein. This sample has just under 900,000 distinct CDR3 sequences, with 29% found just once. Sequencing was done on a sample of blood. The receptors were gathered from a woman over 75 in good health.

Concerning this clonotype: This may come from a read error, since a much larger clone is one base off. J is TRBJ2-7 and V is TRBV7-2; 7 positions match TRBD2. Germline V CDR1 and CDR2: SGHTA, FQGNSA. CDR3 length: 15 amino acids. CDR3 in DNA: TGTGCCGGCAGCTTAGTGACGGGAGGTCTGTCCGAGCAGTACTTC. Amino acids: CAGSLVTGGLSEQYF.

In its sample, this clonotype was seen once. This clone may be a read error of a much larger clone one base away. This chain links TRBV18 with TRBJ2-1; D tentatively fits TRBD1 or TRBD2 (5 bases each). V lost 5 bases and J 3 bases, leaving 14 bases between the germline ends. This CDR3 has 15 residues. CDR1 and CDR2 (germline): KGHSH, LQKENI. In nucleotides, the CDR3 is TGTGCCAGCTCAGCCCGGGACCGGAACTACAATGAGCAGTTCTTC. Amino acids: CASSARDRNYNEQFF.

As regards this clonotype: A much larger clone differs by one base, so this may be a read error. J is TRBJ2-5 and V is TRBV6-5, with 9 bases aligning to TRBD2. Germline V gene sequence: CDR1 MNHEY, CDR2 SVGAGI. CDR3 length: 15 residues. In nucleotides, the CDR3 is TGTGCCGGCAGAGCTAGCGGGGTGGAGGGGGAGACCCAGTACTTC. Its protein product is CAGRASGVEGETQYF.

This clonotype was recorded at least ten times. For the CDR3, the DNA is TGTGCCAGCAGCTTGACAGGGGCCCTCTTCAATGAGCAGTTCTTC. Amino acid sequence: CASSLTGALFNEQFF. The rearrangement uses TRBV7-2 and TRBJ2-1; 8 nucleotides agree with TRBD1. Losses at the gene ends were 3 bases for V and 6 bases for J; bases not matched to a gene: 7. CDR1 and CDR2 (germline): SGHTA, FQGNSA. The CDR3 consists of 15 residues.

This clonotype came up many times. The gene calls are TRBV6-5 and TRBJ1-2; TRBD1 agrees at 12 bases. V lost 6 bases to trimming and J lost 1 base; unmatched junction nucleotides: 9. This CDR3 has 17 amino acids. The V gene's germline CDR1 is MNHEY and CDR2 SVGAGI. CDR3 amino acids: CASRPAGQGALNYGYTF. The CDR3 DNA reads as TGTGCCAGCAGACCCGCGGGACAGGGGGCCCTTAACTATGGCTACACCTTC.

The rearrangement uses TRBV6-1 and TRBJ1-2, with a weak D call TRBD1 (6 bases). The CDR3 runs to 15 residues. The V end was cut by 5 bases, the J end by 5 bases, with 18 bases between. Germline CDR1 and CDR2: MNHNS and SASEGT. The CDR3 nucleotides read TGTGCCAGCAGTACTAACTATGACAGGACTTATGGCTACACCTTC. Its protein product is CASSTNYDRTYGYTF.

This chain uses TRBV7-2 with TRBJ2-4; TRBD2 matches at 10 bases. The J call could be wrong; TRBJ2-7 is a better fit for the DNA end. Germline loops: CDR1 SGHTA, CDR2 FQGNSA. The CDR3 totals 15 residues. The CDR3 protein is CASSSEGLATHEQYF. CDR3 DNA: TGTGCCAGCAGCTCCGAGGGACTAGCGACCCACGAGCAGTACTTC.

V is TRBV2 and J is TRBJ2-3, with 7 positions matching TRBD2. The J segment lost 2 bases and the V segment lost 0 bases, leaving 8 bases of the junction unmatched. The CDR3 is 17 amino acids. The germline gives CDR1 SNHLY, CDR2 FYNNEI. In DNA form, the CDR3 reads TGTGCCAGCAGTGAAGCCCGTCTAGCGGCATACACAGATACGCAGTATTTT. As protein: CASSEARLAAYTDTQYF.

The chain joins TRBV7-9 to TRBJ2-1, with 7 bases lining up with TRBD2. The germline V gene has CDR1 SEHNR and CDR2 FQNEAQ (reference sequence). CDR3 size: 15 residues. Germline trimming cut 2 bases from V and 15 bases from J; bases unmatched to any gene: 16. The CDR3 DNA is TGTGCCAGCAGCTTATCTAGCGGTATCCAAGAGACCCGGTTCTTC. Translated: CASSLSSGIQETRFF.

V and J are TRBV12-3 or TRBV12-4 and TRBJ1-6; TRBD1 is a possible D gene (5 bases). V was shortened by 7 bases and J by 9 bases, with 13 bases between the two germline ends. This CDR3 has 13 amino acids. CDR3 coding DNA: TGTGCCAGCACCTCACGGGGGGGTTCACCCCTCCACTTT. The encoded protein is CASTSRGGSPLHF.